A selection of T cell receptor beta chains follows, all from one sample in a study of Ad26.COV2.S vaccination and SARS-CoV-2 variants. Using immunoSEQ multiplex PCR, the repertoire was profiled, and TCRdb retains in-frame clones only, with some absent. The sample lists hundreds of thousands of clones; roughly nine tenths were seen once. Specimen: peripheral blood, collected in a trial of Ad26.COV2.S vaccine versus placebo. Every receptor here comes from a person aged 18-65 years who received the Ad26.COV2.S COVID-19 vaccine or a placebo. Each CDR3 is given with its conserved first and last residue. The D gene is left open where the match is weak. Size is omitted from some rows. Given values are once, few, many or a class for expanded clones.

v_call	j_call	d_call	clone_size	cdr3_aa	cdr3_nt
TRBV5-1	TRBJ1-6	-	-	CASRHNGDSPLHF	TGCGCCAGCCGACACAATGGGGATTCACCCCTCCACTTT
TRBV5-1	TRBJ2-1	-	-	CASSLQTTLSYEQFF	TGCGCCAGCAGCTTGCAAACTACCCTCTCCTATGAGCAGTTCTTC
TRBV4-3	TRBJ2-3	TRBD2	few	CASSQGSGRTTDTQYF	TGCGCCAGCAGCCAGGGAAGCGGGAGGACCACAGATACGCAGTATTTT
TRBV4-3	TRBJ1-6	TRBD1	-	CASSQRQGHQLYNSPLHF	TGCGCCAGCAGCCAGCGACAGGGTCACCAACTTTATAATTCACCCCTCCACTTT
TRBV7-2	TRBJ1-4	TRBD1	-	CASSYRTGSNEKLFF	TGTGCCAGCAGCTATAGGACAGGCTCTAATGAAAAACTGTTTTTT
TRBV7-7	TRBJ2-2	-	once	CASSPARGGTGELFF	TGTGCCAGCAGCCCTGCTAGGGGGGGGACCGGGGAGCTGTTTTTT
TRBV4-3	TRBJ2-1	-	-	CASSQVFLSNNEQFF	TGCGCCAGCAGCCAAGTTTTTCTCTCGAATAATGAGCAGTTCTTC
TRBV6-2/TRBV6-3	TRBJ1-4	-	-	CASSYSSRQSNEKLFF	TGTGCCAGCAGTTACTCCTCTCGACAGTCTAATGAAAAACTGTTTTTT
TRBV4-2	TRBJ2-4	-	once	CASSLGWTDKNIQYF	TGTGCCAGCAGCCTTGGGTGGACCGACAAAAACATTCAGTACTTC
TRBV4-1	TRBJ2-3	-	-	CASSRMARPTDTQYF	TGCGCCAGCAGCCGGATGGCACGTCCCACAGATACGCAGTATTTT